The sequence of this T cell receptor beta chain was determined in a study of T cell changes during pregnancy in multiple sclerosis. Assay used: immunoSEQ multiplex PCR; TCRdb lists only in-frame clones, some missing. This table holds roughly 59,000 clones, about 90% found once. V was clipped by 8 bases and J by 5 bases, with 10 bases between them. This CDR3 region has 13 residues. Per the germline V gene, CDR1 is MNHNS and CDR2 is SASEGT. The chain couples TRBV6-1 to TRBJ1-6, with D perhaps TRBD1 (5 bases). The clonotype comes from a female donor in good health, enrolled as a control in a pregnancy study. Sequences were derived from peripheral blood, sampled in the third trimester of pregnancy. DNA of the CDR3: TGTGCCAGCGAGACAGCCAATAATTCACCCCTCCACTTT. Residues: CASETANNSPLHF.